A selection of T cell receptor beta chains follows, all from one sample in a study of blood T cell repertoires in COVID-19. TCRdb's table, derived via immunoSEQ multiplex PCR, lists solely in-frame clones and lacks some. The sample consists of over 120,000 clones, about 85% of them appearing once. The sample comprised peripheral blood. These receptors were obtained from a human donor with acute or convalescent COVID-19. The donor label of this sample is uncertain. CDR3s include the opening cysteine and the closing phenylalanine or tryptophan. Fields, in order: clone size, V gene, D gene, J gene, CDR3 DNA, CDR3 protein. D genes are given only for firm matches. Not every row has a clone size; where given, it reads once, few, many or a size class.

clone size: .; V gene: TRBV5-4; D gene: .; J gene: TRBJ1-3; CDR3 DNA: TGTGCCAGCAGCTTGGATTGGGGGCCAGGAAACACCATATATTTT; CDR3 protein: CASSLDWGPGNTIYF
clone size: .; V gene: TRBV23-1; D gene: TRBD2; J gene: TRBJ2-2; CDR3 DNA: TGCGCCAGCAGTCCTGGACTAGCGGTCTCGAACACCGGGGAGCTGTTTTTT; CDR3 protein: CASSPGLAVSNTGELFF
clone size: .; V gene: TRBV10-3; D gene: TRBD1; J gene: TRBJ1-1; CDR3 DNA: TGTGCCATCACCGACAGGGGGCAGGGCACTGAAGCTTTCTTT; CDR3 protein: CAITDRGQGTEAFF
clone size: .; V gene: TRBV11-2; D gene: .; J gene: TRBJ1-3; CDR3 DNA: TGTGCCAGCAGCCCAGTAGGCCGACTTAACACCATATATTTT; CDR3 protein: CASSPVGRLNTIYF
clone size: .; V gene: TRBV7-9; D gene: TRBD1; J gene: TRBJ1-4; CDR3 DNA: TGTGCCAGCAGCCCCACAGGGGATAATGAAAAACTGTTTTTT; CDR3 protein: CASSPTGDNEKLFF
clone size: .; V gene: TRBV30; D gene: TRBD2; J gene: TRBJ2-5; CDR3 DNA: TGTGCCCTCTCACCCTCTAGCGGAAACCAAGAGACCCAGTACTTC; CDR3 protein: CALSPSSGNQETQYF
clone size: few; V gene: TRBV6-2/TRBV6-3; D gene: .; J gene: TRBJ1-3; CDR3 DNA: TGTGCCAGCAGCCCCGGAGGTGGAAACACCATATATTTT; CDR3 protein: CASSPGGGNTIYF
clone size: .; V gene: TRBV28; D gene: TRBD1; J gene: TRBJ2-3; CDR3 DNA: TGTGCCAGCAGTTTCCTAGGGACAGGGAGTTACACAGATACGCAGTATTTT; CDR3 protein: CASSFLGTGSYTDTQYF
clone size: .; V gene: TRBV9; D gene: TRBD1; J gene: TRBJ2-1; CDR3 DNA: TGTGCCAGCAGCCCCCCGGGGGACAGGGGGCGTCTTTGGTACAATGAGCAGTTCTTC; CDR3 protein: CASSPPGDRGRLWYNEQFF
clone size: .; V gene: TRBV10-2; D gene: TRBD2; J gene: TRBJ2-7; CDR3 DNA: TGCGCCAGCAGTGGGACGGGACTAGCGGGGGCAACGGATCGTTATGACGAGCAGTACTTC; CDR3 protein: CASSGTGLAGATDRYDEQYF
clone size: .; V gene: TRBV28; D gene: .; J gene: TRBJ2-2; CDR3 DNA: TGTGCCAGCAAAAATCTGGGCCGGACCGGGGAGCTGTTTTTT; CDR3 protein: CASKNLGRTGELFF
clone size: .; V gene: TRBV5-4; D gene: .; J gene: TRBJ2-1; CDR3 DNA: TGTGCCAGCAGCTTGGCAGGATGGTCTGGCGATGAGCAGTTCTTC; CDR3 protein: CASSLAGWSGDEQFF
clone size: .; V gene: TRBV20-1; D gene: .; J gene: TRBJ1-2; CDR3 DNA: TGCAGTGCCACAGCCCAGTATGGCTACACCTTC; CDR3 protein: CSATAQYGYTF
clone size: .; V gene: TRBV11-2; D gene: .; J gene: TRBJ2-1; CDR3 DNA: TGTGCCAGCAGCGCCTCAGACAGAATAGGGCAGTTCTTC; CDR3 protein: CASSASDRIGQFF
clone size: .; V gene: TRBV12-3/TRBV12-4; D gene: .; J gene: TRBJ1-5; CDR3 DNA: TGTGCCAGCAGTTTCGCGGGGGATCAGCCCCAGCATTTT; CDR3 protein: CASSFAGDQPQHF
clone size: .; V gene: TRBV6-5; D gene: TRBD1; J gene: TRBJ1-2; CDR3 DNA: TGTGCCAGCCGCAGAGACGGGACAGCTTATGGCTACACCTTC; CDR3 protein: CASRRDGTAYGYTF
clone size: few; V gene: TRBV2; D gene: TRBD1; J gene: TRBJ1-5; CDR3 DNA: TGTGCCAGCACAAGAGGACAGGGAGTTCAGCCCCAGCATTTT; CDR3 protein: CASTRGQGVQPQHF
clone size: .; V gene: TRBV12-3/TRBV12-4; D gene: TRBD1; J gene: TRBJ2-7; CDR3 DNA: TGTGCCAGCAGTCCGGGACAGGGGGCCGAGCAGTACTTC; CDR3 protein: CASSPGQGAEQYF
clone size: .; V gene: TRBV5-1; D gene: TRBD1; J gene: TRBJ1-1; CDR3 DNA: TGCGCCAGCAGCCCCGGGACAGGGGGGGCGAACACTGAAGCTTTCTTT; CDR3 protein: CASSPGTGGANTEAFF
clone size: .; V gene: TRBV5-8; D gene: TRBD2; J gene: TRBJ2-1; CDR3 DNA: TGTGCCAGCACCCCGGGACTAGTCAAAAGTGGGCGTGAGCAGTTCTTC; CDR3 protein: CASTPGLVKSGREQFF
clone size: .; V gene: TRBV5-4; D gene: .; J gene: TRBJ2-4; CDR3 DNA: TGTGCCAGCAGCTTGAATGAGGAACCATTGTACTTC; CDR3 protein: CASSLNEEPLYF
clone size: .; V gene: TRBV6-4; D gene: .; J gene: TRBJ2-3; CDR3 DNA: TGTGCCAGCAGTGACGGGGCCACAGATACGCAGTATTTT; CDR3 protein: CASSDGATDTQYF
clone size: .; V gene: TRBV10-3; D gene: TRBD1; J gene: TRBJ2-4; CDR3 DNA: TGTGCCATCAGCCAGACAGGGACAGGCGCGGTTTTTCAGTACTTC; CDR3 protein: CAISQTGTGAVFQYF
clone size: .; V gene: TRBV20-1; D gene: .; J gene: TRBJ1-1; CDR3 DNA: TGCAGTGCTCCGAGAGCTTTCTTT; CDR3 protein: CSAPRAFF
clone size: .; V gene: TRBV28; D gene: TRBD2; J gene: TRBJ2-1; CDR3 DNA: TGTGCCAGCAGTCCTCCCTTAGGACTAGCGGACAATGAGCAGTTCTTC; CDR3 protein: CASSPPLGLADNEQFF
clone size: .; V gene: TRBV5-6; D gene: .; J gene: TRBJ2-4; CDR3 DNA: TGTGCCAGCAGCTTTAAGGAGGGCATTCAGTACTTC; CDR3 protein: CASSFKEGIQYF
clone size: .; V gene: TRBV19; D gene: TRBD1; J gene: TRBJ1-4; CDR3 DNA: TGTGCCAGTAAGGACAGGGTCAATGAAAAACTGTTTTTT; CDR3 protein: CASKDRVNEKLFF
clone size: .; V gene: TRBV3-1/TRBV3-2; D gene: TRBD1; J gene: TRBJ2-3; CDR3 DNA: TGTGCCAGCAGCCAAACGACACCGGGACAGAGCACAGATACGCAGTATTTT; CDR3 protein: CASSQTTPGQSTDTQYF